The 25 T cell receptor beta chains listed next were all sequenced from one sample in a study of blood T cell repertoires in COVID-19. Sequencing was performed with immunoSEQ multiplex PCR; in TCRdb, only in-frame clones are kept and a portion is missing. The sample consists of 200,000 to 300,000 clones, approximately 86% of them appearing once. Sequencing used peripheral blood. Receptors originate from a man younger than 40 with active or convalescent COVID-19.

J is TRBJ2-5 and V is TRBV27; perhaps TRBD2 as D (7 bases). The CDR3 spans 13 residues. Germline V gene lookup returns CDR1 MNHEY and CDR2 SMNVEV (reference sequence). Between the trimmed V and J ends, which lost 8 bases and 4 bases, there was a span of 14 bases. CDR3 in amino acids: CASGIGGGETQYF. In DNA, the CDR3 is TGTGCCAGCGGTATAGGGGGGGGAGAGACCCAGTACTTC.

CDR3 DNA sequence: TGTGCCAGCAGTTCGGGACTAGCGCAGTACTTC. Its protein product is CASSSGLAQYF. The genes are TRBV5-4 and TRBJ2-7, with 9 bases identical to TRBD2. The CDR3 runs 11 residues. V shed 5 bases and J 9 bases; nucleotides not matched to a gene: 3. The germline CDR1 and CDR2 sequences are SGHNT and YYREEE (reference sequence).

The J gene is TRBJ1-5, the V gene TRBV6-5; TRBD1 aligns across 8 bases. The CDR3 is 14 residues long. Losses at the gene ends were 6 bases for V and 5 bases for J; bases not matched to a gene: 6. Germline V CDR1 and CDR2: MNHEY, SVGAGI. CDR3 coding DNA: TGTGCCAGCAGGCGACAGGGGCTCGATCAGCCCCAGCATTTT. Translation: CASRRQGLDQPQHF.

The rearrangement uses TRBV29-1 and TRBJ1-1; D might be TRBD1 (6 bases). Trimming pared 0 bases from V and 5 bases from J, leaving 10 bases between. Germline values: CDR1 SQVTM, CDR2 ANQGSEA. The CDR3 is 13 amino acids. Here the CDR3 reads CSVEELRGTEAFF. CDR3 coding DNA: TGCAGCGTTGAAGAACTCAGGGGTACTGAAGCTTTCTTT.

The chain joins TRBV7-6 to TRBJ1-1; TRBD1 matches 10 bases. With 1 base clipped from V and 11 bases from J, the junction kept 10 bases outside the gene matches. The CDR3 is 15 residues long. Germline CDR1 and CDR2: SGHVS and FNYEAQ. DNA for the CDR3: TGTGCCAGCAGCTTAGAACCGGGACAGGGGTTGTGGGCTTTCTTT. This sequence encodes CASSLEPGQGLWAFF.

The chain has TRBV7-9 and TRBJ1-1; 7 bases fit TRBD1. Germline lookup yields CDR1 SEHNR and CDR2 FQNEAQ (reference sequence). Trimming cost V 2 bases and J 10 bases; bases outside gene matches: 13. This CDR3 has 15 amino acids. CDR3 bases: TGTGCCAGCAGCTTATCGGGCAGGGGGACTGAGGGAGCTTTCTTT. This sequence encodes CASSLSGRGTEGAFF.

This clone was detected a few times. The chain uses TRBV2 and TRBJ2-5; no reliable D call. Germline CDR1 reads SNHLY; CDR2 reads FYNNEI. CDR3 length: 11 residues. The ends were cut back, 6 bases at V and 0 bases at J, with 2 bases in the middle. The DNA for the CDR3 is TGTGCCAGCAGCAACCAAGAGACCCAGTACTTC. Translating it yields CASSNQETQYF.

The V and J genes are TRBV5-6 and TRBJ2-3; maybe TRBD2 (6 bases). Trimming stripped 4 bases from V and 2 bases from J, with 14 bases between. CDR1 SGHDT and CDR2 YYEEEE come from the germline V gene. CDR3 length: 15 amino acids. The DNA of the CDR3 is TGTGCCAGCAGCCAAGGGGACTCAAACACAGATACGCAGTATTTT. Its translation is CASSQGDSNTDTQYF.

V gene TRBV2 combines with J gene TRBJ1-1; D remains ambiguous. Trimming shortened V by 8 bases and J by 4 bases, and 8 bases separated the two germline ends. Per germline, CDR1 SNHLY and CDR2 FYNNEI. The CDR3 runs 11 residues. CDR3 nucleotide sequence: TGTGCCAGCCAGGTTCGCACTGAAGCTTTCTTT. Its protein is CASQVRTEAFF.

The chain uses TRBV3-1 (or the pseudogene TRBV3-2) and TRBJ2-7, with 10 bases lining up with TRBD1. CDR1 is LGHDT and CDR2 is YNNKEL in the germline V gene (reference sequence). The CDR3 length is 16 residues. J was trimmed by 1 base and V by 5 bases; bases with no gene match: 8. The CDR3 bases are TGTGCCAGCAGCAAAGCCGGGACAGGGGCTTCCTACGAGCAGTACTTC. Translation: CASSKAGTGASYEQYF.

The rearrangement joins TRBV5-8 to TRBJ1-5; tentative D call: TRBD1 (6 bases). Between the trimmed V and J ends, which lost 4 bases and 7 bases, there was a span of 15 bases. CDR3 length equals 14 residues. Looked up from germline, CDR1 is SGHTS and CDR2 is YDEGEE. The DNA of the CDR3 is TGTGCCAGCAGCCTCAGGGGTTTAGGGCAGCCCCAGCATTTT. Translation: CASSLRGLGQPQHF.

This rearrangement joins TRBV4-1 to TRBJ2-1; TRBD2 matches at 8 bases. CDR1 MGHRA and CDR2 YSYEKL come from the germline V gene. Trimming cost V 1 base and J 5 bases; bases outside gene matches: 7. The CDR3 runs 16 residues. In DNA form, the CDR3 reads TGCGCCAGCAGCCAAGTTGGTGGGCGGGGGGACAATGAGCAGTTCTTC. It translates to CASSQVGGRGDNEQFF.

This CDR3 reads CASKGRTNTGELFF. The DNA for the CDR3 is TGTGCCAGCAAGGGGCGCACGAACACCGGGGAGCTGTTTTTT. J is TRBJ2-2 and V is TRBV6-5, with D possibly TRBD1 on 5 matching bases. The CDR3 covers 14 residues. Germline values: CDR1 MNHEY, CDR2 SVGAGI. The V and J ends lost 7 bases and 0 bases respectively, with 9 bases between them.

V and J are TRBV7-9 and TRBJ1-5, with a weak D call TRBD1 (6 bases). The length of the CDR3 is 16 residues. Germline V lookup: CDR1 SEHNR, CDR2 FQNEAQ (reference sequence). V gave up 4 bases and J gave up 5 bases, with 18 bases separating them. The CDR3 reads CASSSGWTEHDQPQHF. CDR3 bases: TGTGCCAGCAGCTCGGGATGGACAGAGCACGATCAGCCCCAGCATTTT.

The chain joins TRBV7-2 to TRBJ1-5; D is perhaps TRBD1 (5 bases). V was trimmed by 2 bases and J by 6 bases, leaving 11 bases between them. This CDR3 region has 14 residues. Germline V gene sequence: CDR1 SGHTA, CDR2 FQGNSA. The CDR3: CASSLYGGSQPQHF. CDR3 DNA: TGTGCCAGCAGCTTATACGGGGGGTCTCAGCCCCAGCATTTT.

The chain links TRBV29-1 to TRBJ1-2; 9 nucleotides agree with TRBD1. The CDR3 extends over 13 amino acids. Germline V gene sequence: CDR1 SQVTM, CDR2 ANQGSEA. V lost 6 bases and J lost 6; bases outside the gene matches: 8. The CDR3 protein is CSVVGTGFDGYTF. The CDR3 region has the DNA TGCAGCGTCGTAGGGACAGGGTTCGATGGCTACACCTTC.

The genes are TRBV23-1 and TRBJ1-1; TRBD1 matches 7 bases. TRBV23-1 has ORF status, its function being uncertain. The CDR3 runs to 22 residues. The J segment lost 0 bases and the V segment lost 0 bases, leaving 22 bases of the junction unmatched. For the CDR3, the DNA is TGCGCCAGCAGTCAATCATGGATCTGGGCCCCGGGACAGATCTTTTTGAACACTGAAGCTTTCTTT. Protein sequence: CASSQSWIWAPGQIFLNTEAFF.

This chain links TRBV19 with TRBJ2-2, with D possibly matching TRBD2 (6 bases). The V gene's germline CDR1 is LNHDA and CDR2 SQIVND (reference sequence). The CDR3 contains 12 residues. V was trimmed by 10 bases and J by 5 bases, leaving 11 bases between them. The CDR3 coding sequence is TGTGCCATCAGTGGAGGGACCGGGGAGCTGTTTTTT. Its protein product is CAISGGTGELFF.

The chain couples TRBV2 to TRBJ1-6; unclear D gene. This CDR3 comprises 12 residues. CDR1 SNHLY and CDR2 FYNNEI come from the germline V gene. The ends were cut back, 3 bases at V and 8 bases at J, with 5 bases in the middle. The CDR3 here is CASSDEYSPLHF. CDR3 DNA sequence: TGTGCCAGCAGTGATGAGTATTCACCCCTCCACTTT.

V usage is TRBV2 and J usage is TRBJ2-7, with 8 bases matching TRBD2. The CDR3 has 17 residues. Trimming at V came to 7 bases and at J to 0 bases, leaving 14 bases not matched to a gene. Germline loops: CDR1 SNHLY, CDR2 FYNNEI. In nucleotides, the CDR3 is TGTGCCAGCACTGGGAGCGGGAGACACGGAAGCTCCTACGAGCAGTACTTC. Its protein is CASTGSGRHGSSYEQYF.

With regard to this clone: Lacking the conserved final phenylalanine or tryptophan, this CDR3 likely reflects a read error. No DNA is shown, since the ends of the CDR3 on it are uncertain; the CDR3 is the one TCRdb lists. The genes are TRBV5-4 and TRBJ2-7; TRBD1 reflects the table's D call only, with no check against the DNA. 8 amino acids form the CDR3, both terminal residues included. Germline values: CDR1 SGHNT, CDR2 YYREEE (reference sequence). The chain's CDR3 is CATTDLLL.

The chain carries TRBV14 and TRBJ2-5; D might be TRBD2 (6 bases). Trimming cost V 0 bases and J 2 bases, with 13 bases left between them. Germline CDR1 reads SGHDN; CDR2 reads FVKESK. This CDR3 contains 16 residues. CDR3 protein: CASSQDWGRLQETQYF. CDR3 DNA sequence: TGTGCCAGCAGCCAAGATTGGGGGAGGCTTCAAGAGACCCAGTACTTC. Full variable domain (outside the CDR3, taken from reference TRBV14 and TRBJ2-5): EAGVTQFPSHSVIEKGQTVTLRCDPISGHDNLYWYRRVMGKEIKFLLHFVKESKQDESGMPNNRFLAERTGGTYSTLKVQPAELEDSGVYFCASSQDWGRLQETQYFGPGTRLLVL.

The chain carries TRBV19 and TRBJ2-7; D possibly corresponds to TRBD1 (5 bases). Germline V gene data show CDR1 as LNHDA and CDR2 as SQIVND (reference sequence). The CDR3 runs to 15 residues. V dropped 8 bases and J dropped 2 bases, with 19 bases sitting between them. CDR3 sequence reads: CASRTQGEGTYEQYF. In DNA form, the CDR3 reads TGTGCCAGTCGAACTCAGGGCGAAGGGACCTACGAGCAGTACTTC.

The CDR3 coding sequence is TGTGCCAGTAGTGGGGGACAGGGAATCTATGGCTACACCTTC. Translated, it gives CASSGGQGIYGYTF. The rearrangement joins TRBV19 to TRBJ1-2; 9 positions match TRBD1. Germline assignment: CDR1 LNHDA and CDR2 SQIVND (reference sequence). The CDR3 is 14 residues long. With V trimmed by 5 bases and J by 4 bases, 5 bases remained unmatched.

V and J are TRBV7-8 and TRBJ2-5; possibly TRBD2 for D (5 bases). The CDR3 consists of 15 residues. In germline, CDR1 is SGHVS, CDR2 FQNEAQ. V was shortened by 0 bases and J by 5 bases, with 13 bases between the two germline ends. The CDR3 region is CASSLAYGNSETQYF. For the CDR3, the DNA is TGTGCCAGCAGCTTAGCGTACGGGAACTCTGAGACCCAGTACTTC.